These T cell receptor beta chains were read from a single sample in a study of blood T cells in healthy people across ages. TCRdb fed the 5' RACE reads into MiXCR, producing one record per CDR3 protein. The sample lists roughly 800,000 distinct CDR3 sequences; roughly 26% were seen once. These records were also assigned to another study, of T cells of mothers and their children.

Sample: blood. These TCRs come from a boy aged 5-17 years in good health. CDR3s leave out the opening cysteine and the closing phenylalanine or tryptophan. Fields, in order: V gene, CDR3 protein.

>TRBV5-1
ASSQGTAGGNEQY
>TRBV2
ASSLGTGKDIQH
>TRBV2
ASTLGQGVETQY
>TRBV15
ATSSPAGAGGTDTQY
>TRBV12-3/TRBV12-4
ASSLTASTDVQY
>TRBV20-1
SASTSQETQY
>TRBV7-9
ASSLVGRYNEQF
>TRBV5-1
ASSDGGGGTNEQF
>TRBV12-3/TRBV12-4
ASSIGTSGNYEQY
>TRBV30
AWSVQGLGYT
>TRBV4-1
ASSHGPLGGTGELF
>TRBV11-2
ASSLMAGGYNEQF
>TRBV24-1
ATSGPRGGETQY
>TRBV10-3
AIRVDITNYGYT
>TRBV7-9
ASRNPDRGKYNEQF
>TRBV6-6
ASRGGEGLTAEAF
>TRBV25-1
ASSEYGGETQY
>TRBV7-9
ASTLRGGAGEDTQY
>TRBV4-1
ASSQDPHPPRRSTDTQY
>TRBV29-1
SVMDRAGTKNIQY
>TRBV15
ATSRGWGGQFYNEQF
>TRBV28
ASKQGAKNIQY